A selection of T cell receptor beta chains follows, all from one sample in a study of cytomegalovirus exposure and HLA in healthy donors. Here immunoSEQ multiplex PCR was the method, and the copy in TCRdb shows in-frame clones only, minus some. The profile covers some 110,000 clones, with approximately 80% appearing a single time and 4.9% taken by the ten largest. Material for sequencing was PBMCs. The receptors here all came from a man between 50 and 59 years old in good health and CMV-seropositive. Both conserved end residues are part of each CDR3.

CDR3aa: CASSSIDRVPEAFF; j_gene: TRBJ1-1; v_gene: TRBV28
CDR3aa: CSVGQGNQPQHF; j_gene: TRBJ1-5; v_gene: TRBV29-1
CDR3aa: CAISATGFGYTF; j_gene: TRBJ1-2; v_gene: TRBV10-3
CDR3aa: CASSEPGTGAGYTF; j_gene: TRBJ1-2; v_gene: TRBV6-1
CDR3aa: CASTVDSFSLYGYTF; j_gene: TRBJ1-2; v_gene: TRBV6-1
CDR3aa: CAWGRTGGETQYF; j_gene: TRBJ2-5; v_gene: TRBV30
CDR3aa: CASSLEEEQPQHF; j_gene: TRBJ1-5; v_gene: TRBV7-8
CDR3aa: CASSLRTWGNEKLFF; j_gene: TRBJ1-4; v_gene: TRBV13
CDR3aa: CSGQGMYDEKLFF; j_gene: TRBJ1-4; v_gene: TRBV29-1
CDR3aa: CASSPRTSGGSGRYEQYF; j_gene: TRBJ2-7; v_gene: TRBV7-2
CDR3aa: CANSPTTGDTEAFF; j_gene: TRBJ1-1; v_gene: TRBV9
CDR3aa: CSATGNTEAFF; j_gene: TRBJ1-1; v_gene: TRBV20-1
CDR3aa: CASSQGHGAGGQETQYF; j_gene: TRBJ2-5; v_gene: TRBV4-1
CDR3aa: CASSPDGDYGYTF; j_gene: TRBJ1-2; v_gene: TRBV18
CDR3aa: CASNINRESITEAFF; j_gene: TRBJ1-1; v_gene: TRBV18
CDR3aa: CASSTPQGTNEKLFF; j_gene: TRBJ1-4; v_gene: TRBV5-6
CDR3aa: CASSATYEQYF; j_gene: TRBJ2-7; v_gene: TRBV2
CDR3aa: CASSLGQTTYEQYF; j_gene: TRBJ2-7; v_gene: TRBV5-5
CDR3aa: CASSAGPQNSPLHF; j_gene: TRBJ1-6; v_gene: TRBV9
CDR3aa: CASSDLTGERSPLHF; j_gene: TRBJ1-6; v_gene: TRBV27
CDR3aa: CASSSRDSYNSPLHF; j_gene: TRBJ1-6; v_gene: TRBV28
CDR3aa: CSVGRGQGSGYTF; j_gene: TRBJ1-2; v_gene: TRBV29-1
CDR3aa: CASSERGGLSTDTQYF; j_gene: TRBJ2-3; v_gene: TRBV6-1
CDR3aa: CASKAAGETQYF; j_gene: TRBJ2-5; v_gene: TRBV7-2
CDR3aa: CASLNQPQHF; j_gene: TRBJ1-5; v_gene: TRBV12-5
CDR3aa: CASSGARDRRATNEKLFF; j_gene: TRBJ1-4; v_gene: TRBV5-5
CDR3aa: CASSSGTGYTEAFF; j_gene: TRBJ1-1; v_gene: TRBV5-1
CDR3aa: CASSASLVTGGRETQYF; j_gene: TRBJ2-5; v_gene: TRBV2
CDR3aa: CASSLDPGAGANVLTF; j_gene: TRBJ2-6; v_gene: TRBV7-2
CDR3aa: CASSYSSSGSAYEQYF; j_gene: TRBJ2-7; v_gene: TRBV6-5
CDR3aa: CSVAWTGGETQYF; j_gene: TRBJ2-5; v_gene: TRBV29-1
CDR3aa: CASSLEEGGRMTQYF; j_gene: TRBJ2-7; v_gene: TRBV5-1
CDR3aa: CASSPRTGATEAFF; j_gene: TRBJ1-1; v_gene: TRBV19
CDR3aa: CASSYERQPQHF; j_gene: TRBJ1-5; v_gene: TRBV6-6
CDR3aa: CASSGRNREGTF; j_gene: TRBJ1-2; v_gene: TRBV9
CDR3aa: CASSETVNGNQPQHF; j_gene: TRBJ1-5; v_gene: TRBV6-1
CDR3aa: CASSNSGYRISNQPQHF; j_gene: TRBJ1-5; v_gene: TRBV28
CDR3aa: CASSLIGPGMNTEAFF; j_gene: TRBJ1-1; v_gene: TRBV7-8
CDR3aa: CAWSVTASGSNEQFF; j_gene: TRBJ2-1; v_gene: TRBV30
CDR3aa: CASSEQGQVYYGYTF; j_gene: TRBJ1-2; v_gene: TRBV6-1
CDR3aa: CASSIIDSRNTEAFF; j_gene: TRBJ1-1; v_gene: TRBV19
CDR3aa: CASSWASTNYGYTF; j_gene: TRBJ1-2; v_gene: TRBV19
CDR3aa: CASSSFRTASTDTQYF; j_gene: TRBJ2-3; v_gene: TRBV5-1
CDR3aa: CASSVGAYQETQYF; j_gene: TRBJ2-5; v_gene: TRBV9
CDR3aa: CAWTRPLATNTEAFF; j_gene: TRBJ1-1; v_gene: TRBV30
CDR3aa: CASSIRQGRAGELFF; j_gene: TRBJ2-2; v_gene: TRBV19
CDR3aa: CASSLSGGYYNEQFF; j_gene: TRBJ2-1; v_gene: TRBV7-8
CDR3aa: CASSKGASARGVRIFEQYF; j_gene: TRBJ2-7; v_gene: TRBV21-1
CDR3aa: CASSQVVQGSGELFF; j_gene: TRBJ2-2; v_gene: TRBV4-3
CDR3aa: CASSPETGTNQPQHF; j_gene: TRBJ1-5; v_gene: TRBV2
CDR3aa: CAWSVLRDWGYTF; j_gene: TRBJ1-2; v_gene: TRBV30
CDR3aa: CASSPFGGGLGYGYTF; j_gene: TRBJ1-2; v_gene: TRBV7-9
CDR3aa: CASSFRSGGATNYEQYF; j_gene: TRBJ2-7; v_gene: TRBV11-2
CDR3aa: CASSKGSNTGTGELFF; j_gene: TRBJ2-2; v_gene: TRBV9
CDR3aa: CASSQRASDTQYF; j_gene: TRBJ2-3; v_gene: TRBV6-1